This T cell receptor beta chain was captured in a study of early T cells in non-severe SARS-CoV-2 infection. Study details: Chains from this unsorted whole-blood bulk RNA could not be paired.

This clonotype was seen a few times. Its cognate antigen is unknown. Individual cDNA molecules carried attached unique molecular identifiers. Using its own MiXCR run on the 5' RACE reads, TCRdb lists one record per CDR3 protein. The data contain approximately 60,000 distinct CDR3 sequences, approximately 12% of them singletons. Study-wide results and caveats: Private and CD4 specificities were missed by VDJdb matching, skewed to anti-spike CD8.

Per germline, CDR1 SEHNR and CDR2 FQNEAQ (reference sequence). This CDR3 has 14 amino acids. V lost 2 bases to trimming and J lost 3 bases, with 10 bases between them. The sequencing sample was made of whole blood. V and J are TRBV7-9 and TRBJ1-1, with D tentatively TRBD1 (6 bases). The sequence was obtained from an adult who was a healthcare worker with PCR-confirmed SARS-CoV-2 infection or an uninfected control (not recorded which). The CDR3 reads CASSLNSGDTEAFF. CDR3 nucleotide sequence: TGTGCCAGCAGCTTAAATTCAGGGGACACTGAAGCTTTCTTT.